The clone carrying this T cell receptor (beta chain) was recorded only once. The antigen is not known. Data came from immunoSEQ multiplex PCR; TCRdb stores just in-frame clones and leaves some out. The sample contains about 480,000 clones, 60% to 80% of which appear only once. Healthy HIV-negative adults with no recent acute infections or vaccinations were recruited as donors. All the donors were Caucasian adults who lived in Nashville, Tennessee. The sample comes from a study of shared clonotypes between healthy human individuals. Study-level findings and limits: The authors expected sequencing depth to affect clonotype sharing among donors. Sampling included only blood; tissue repertoires likely differ.

Sequencing input: PBMCs. The receptor's source is a middle-aged woman in good health. Some clones in this sample may be carry-over from other donors' samples.

Written as DNA, the CDR3 is TGCGCCAGCAGCCAAGCTATCGTTCGACTAGCGCGGTACAATGAGCAGTTCTTC. It encodes CASSQAIVRLARYNEQFF. The rearrangement links TRBV4-1 to TRBJ2-1, with 8 positions matching TRBD2. Per the germline V gene, CDR1 is MGHRA and CDR2 is YSYEKL. V gave up 1 base and J gave up 4 bases; unmatched junction bases: 12. The CDR3 length is 18 residues.